This T cell receptor (beta chain) comes out of a study of blood T cell repertoires in COVID-19. Measured with immunoSEQ multiplex PCR; TCRdb has only the in-frame clones, and not every one. The sample records hundreds of thousands of clones, roughly 83% being singletons. The specimen sequenced was PBMCs or T cells enriched from blood (not recorded which). This receptor was taken from a woman between 50 and 59 years old who had recovered from COVID-19.

The CDR3 reads CASSLRVFDTAFF. DNA of the CDR3: TGTGCCAGCAGCCTACGAGTCTTCGATACGGCTTTCTTT. The chain links TRBV7-2 to TRBJ1-1, with D unresolved. This CDR3 contains 13 residues. The V end lost 5 bases, the J end lost 11 bases, and 18 bases lay between the germline ends. Germline V gives CDR1 SGHTA, CDR2 FQGNSA.